This T cell receptor beta chain came from a study of blood T cell repertoires in COVID-19. Across the whole study: The United States, Italy and Spain supplied acute and convalescent COVID-19 samples. T cells, B-cell-depleted T cells, or PBMCs supplied cDNA or gDNA.

Germline-derived CDR1 and CDR2 are MNHEY and SVGAGI. V lost 7 bases, J lost 1 base, and 13 bases lay in between. The length of the CDR3 is 14 residues. Methods used by the authors: The assay estimated nucleated cells by amplifying reference gene primers. Sequencing used immunoSEQ multiplex PCR; TCRdb keeps in-frame clones, though not all of them. V and J calls and clone size follow that table, whereas D and trimming were derived from the DNA. The top ten clones hold 4.1% of a sample with around 70,000 clones, about 86% of them seen once. The clonotype originates from a man in his forties or fifties with acute or convalescent COVID-19. The chain recombines TRBV6-5 with TRBJ1-1; D is uncertain. The sequencing sample was made of peripheral blood. The CDR3 protein is CASTPPGRNTEAFF. The CDR3 bases are TGTGCCAGCACCCCACCCGGGAGGAACACTGAAGCTTTCTTT.